This TCR beta chain was observed in a study of T cells in Graves' hyperthyroidism and ophthalmopathy. Germline V gives CDR1 SQVTM, CDR2 ANQGSEA. The V and J ends lost 2 bases and 0 bases respectively, with 10 bases between them. CDR3 size: 14 residues. Diagnostic decisions used clinical symptoms, serum thyroxine and TRAb, thyroid ultrasound and orbital computed tomography. There were TCR beta CDR3 regions amplified from RNA transcripts. First-round RT-PCR targeting the TCR CDR3 was performed with the HTBI primer set. TCRdb reprocessed the multiplex PCR reads with MiXCR, giving one entry per CDR3 protein. The sample includes roughly 520,000 distinct CDR3 sequences, approximately 25% of them seen just once. This clonotype came up many times.

The sample taken for sequencing was blood. The TCR originated in a woman in her 30s with Graves' ophthalmopathy. The chain links TRBV29-1 to TRBJ1-1; no firm D call. CDR3 protein: CSVEITGLNTEAFF. In nucleotides, the CDR3 is TGCAGCGTTGAAATAACCGGTTTGAACACTGAAGCTTTCTTT.